This TCR beta chain stems from a study of T cells in tumors after PD-1 blockade. Looking at the study overall: A subset received ongoing vismodegib 150 mg daily alongside anti-PD-1 therapy.

Trimming took off 4 bases at V and 2 bases at J, with 13 bases between the two ends. This CDR3 has 15 residues. Germline values: CDR1 KGHSH, CDR2 LQKENI. Sequenced by immunoSEQ multiplex PCR; TCRdb stores in-frame clones only, minus some. The sample has about 63,000 clones, 74% seen once. This material consisted of PBMCs, taken after anti-PD-1 treatment. This chain links TRBV18 with TRBJ2-3; D perhaps matches TRBD2 (6 bases). This clonotype was obtained from a human donor with basal cell carcinoma. CDR3 DNA sequence: TGTGCCAGCTCACAATCCGGGGGTAACACAGATACGCAGTATTTT. Its translation is CASSQSGGNTDTQYF.